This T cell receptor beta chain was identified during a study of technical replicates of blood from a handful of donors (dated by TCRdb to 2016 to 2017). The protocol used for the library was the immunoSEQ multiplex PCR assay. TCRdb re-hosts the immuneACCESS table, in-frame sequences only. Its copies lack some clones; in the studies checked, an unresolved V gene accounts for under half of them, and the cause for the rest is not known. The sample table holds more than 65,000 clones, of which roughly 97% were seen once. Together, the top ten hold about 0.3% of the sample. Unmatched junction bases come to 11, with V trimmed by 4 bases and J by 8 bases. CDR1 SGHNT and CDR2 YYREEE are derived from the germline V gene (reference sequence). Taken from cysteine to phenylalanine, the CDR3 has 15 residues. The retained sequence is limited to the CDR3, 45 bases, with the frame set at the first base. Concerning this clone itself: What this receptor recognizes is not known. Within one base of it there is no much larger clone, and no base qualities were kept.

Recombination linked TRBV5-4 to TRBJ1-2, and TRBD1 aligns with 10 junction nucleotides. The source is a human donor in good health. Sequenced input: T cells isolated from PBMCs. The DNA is TGTGCCAGCAGCCCGGACCCCGACAGGGGGCACGGCTACACCTTC. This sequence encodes CASSPDPDRGHGYTF.